This T cell receptor beta chain comes out of a study of blood T cell repertoires in COVID-19. Across the study: The cDNA or gDNA used as material had been derived from T cells, B-cell-depleted T cells, or PBMCs.

The data were produced by immunoSEQ multiplex PCR, yet TCRdb's version contains in-frame clones alone and is incomplete. The sample shows 90,000 to 100,000 clones, about 71% of them seen only once. This CDR3 region has 13 residues. The germline gives CDR1 GTSNPN, CDR2 SVGIG (reference sequence). V gave up 2 bases and J gave up 0 bases, with 6 bases separating them. This chain uses TRBV30 with TRBJ2-3; D is unresolved. Sample: peripheral blood. The clonotype originates from a woman aged 55 to 70 in a cohort sampled during active or convalescent COVID-19. CDR3 bases: TGTGCCTGGAGTACGCGGAGCACAGATACGCAGTATTTT. It encodes CAWSTRSTDTQYF.